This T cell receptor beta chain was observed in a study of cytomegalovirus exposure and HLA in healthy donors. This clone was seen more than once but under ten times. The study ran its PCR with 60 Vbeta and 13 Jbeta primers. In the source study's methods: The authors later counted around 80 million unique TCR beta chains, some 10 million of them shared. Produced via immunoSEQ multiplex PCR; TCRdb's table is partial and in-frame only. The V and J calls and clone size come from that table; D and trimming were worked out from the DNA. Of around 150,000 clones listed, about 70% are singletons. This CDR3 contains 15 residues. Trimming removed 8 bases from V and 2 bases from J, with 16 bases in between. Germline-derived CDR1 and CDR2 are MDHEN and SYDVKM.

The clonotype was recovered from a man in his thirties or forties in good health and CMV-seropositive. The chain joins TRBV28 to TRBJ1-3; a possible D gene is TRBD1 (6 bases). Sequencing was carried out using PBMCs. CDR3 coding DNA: TGTGCCAGCGGCCCGGACCAGGGGCCTGGAAACACCATATATTTT. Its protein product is CASGPDQGPGNTIYF.